These T cell receptor beta chains were read from a single sample in a study of regulatory T cells in long-lasting Graves disease. A single record per CDR3 protein comes from TCRdb applying MiXCR to the multiplex PCR reads. Among about 470,000 distinct CDR3 sequences listed, about 15% were seen once. In addition, the sample was reused for a study of T cells in Graves' hyperthyroidism and ophthalmopathy.

The sample here was peripheral blood mononuclear cells (PBMCs), taken at new diagnosis, from a patient treated with antithyroid drugs. These TCRs come from a woman between 25 and 40 years old with Graves disease. Each CDR3 is given with its conserved first and last residue. The D gene is left open where the match is weak. The size entry is marked missing in some rows and otherwise reads once, few, many or a size class.

v_call,d_call,j_call,clone_size,cdr3_length,cdr3_nt,cdr3_aa
TRBV6-1,TRBD2,TRBJ2-5,-,14,TGTGCCAGCAGTCTACTAGCGGACCAAGAGACCCAGTACTTC,CASSLLADQETQYF
TRBV3-1,-,TRBJ2-5,many,13,TGTGCCAGCACCCCGAGGGGGAGAGAGACCCAGTACTTC,CASTPRGRETQYF
TRBV13,-,TRBJ2-2,few,17,TGTGCCAGCAGCTCCGTCTTAGCGAGTTCGAACACCGGGGAGCTGTTTTTT,CASSSVLASSNTGELFF
TRBV6-2/TRBV6-3,-,TRBJ2-3,-,14,TGTGCCAGCAGTTACTCGCCCCCCCCAGATACGCAGTATTTT,CASSYSPPPDTQYF
TRBV20-1,-,TRBJ2-6,-,15,TGCAGTGCTAGAGATGGTACCTCTGGGGCCAACGTCCTGACTTTC,CSARDGTSGANVLTF
TRBV12-3/TRBV12-4,TRBD1,TRBJ2-7,many,14,TGTGCCAGCAGAACATCGACAGGGGGATACGAGCAGTACTTC,CASRTSTGGYEQYF
TRBV12-3/TRBV12-4,TRBD1,TRBJ2-3,-,16,TGTGCCAGCAGTCCTGGAAGGGCAGGGGGTACAGATACGCAGTATTTT,CASSPGRAGGTDTQYF
TRBV7-9,TRBD2,TRBJ2-1,many,15,TGTGCCAGCAGCTTAGCCGGACTAGCGGGAGGTGAGCAGTTCTTC,CASSLAGLAGGEQFF
TRBV24-1,TRBD1,TRBJ2-1,-,16,TGTGCCACCTCCCCGAGGGGACAGGGGATTTTCAATGAGCAGTTCTTC,CATSPRGQGIFNEQFF
TRBV6-1,TRBD2,TRBJ2-4,few,15,TGTGCCAGCAGGATGACTAGCGGGATCGTAAACATTCAGTACTTC,CASRMTSGIVNIQYF
TRBV5-1,TRBD2,TRBJ2-4,few,15,TGCGCCAGCAGCTTGGCCTTCGCGGGAGGGAACATTCAGTACTTC,CASSLAFAGGNIQYF
TRBV6-1,-,TRBJ2-2,many,14,TGTGCCAGCAGTGAAAGACTCAGGACCGGGGAGCTGTTTTTT,CASSERLRTGELFF
TRBV6-1,TRBD1,TRBJ1-2,-,14,TGTGCCAGCAGTGCCCAGGGGGCGAACTATGGCTACACCTTC,CASSAQGANYGYTF
TRBV11-2,-,TRBJ2-1,many,13,TGTGCCAGCAGCTTAGAACTAATCTATGAGCAGTTCTTC,CASSLELIYEQFF
TRBV6-2/TRBV6-3,-,TRBJ1-2,few,13,TGTGCCAGCAGTTACGGGGGTTCCTATGGCTACACCTTC,CASSYGGSYGYTF